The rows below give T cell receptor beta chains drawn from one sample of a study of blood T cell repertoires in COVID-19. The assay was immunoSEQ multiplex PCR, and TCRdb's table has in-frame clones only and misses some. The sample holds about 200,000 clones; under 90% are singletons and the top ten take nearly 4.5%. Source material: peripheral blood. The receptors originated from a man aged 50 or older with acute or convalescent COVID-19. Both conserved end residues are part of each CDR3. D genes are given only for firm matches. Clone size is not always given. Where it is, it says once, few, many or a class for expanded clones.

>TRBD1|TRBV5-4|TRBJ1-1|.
TGTGCCAGCAGCTCTTACTCAGGGGGCAGAACTGAAGCTTTCTTT
CASSSYSGGRTEAFF
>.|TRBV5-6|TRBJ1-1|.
TGTGCCAGCAGCATCCGGGGGGTGAACACTGAAGCTTTCTTT
CASSIRGVNTEAFF
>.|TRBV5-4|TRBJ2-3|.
TGTGCCAGCAGCCCTAGGGGCGGCACGACAGATACGCAGTATTTT
CASSPRGGTTDTQYF
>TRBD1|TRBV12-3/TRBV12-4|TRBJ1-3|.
TGTGCCGGGGGTGCAGGGGGAGGAAACACCATATATTTT
CAGGAGGGNTIYF
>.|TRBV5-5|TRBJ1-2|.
TGTGCCAGCAGCTTACAGGTTTTAGGCTATGGCTACACCTTC
CASSLQVLGYGYTF
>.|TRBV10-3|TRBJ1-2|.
TGTGCCATCAGTGACCTTGGGGTGGGAGACAGGACTAACTATGGCTACACCTTC
CAISDLGVGDRTNYGYTF
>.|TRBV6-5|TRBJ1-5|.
TGTGCCAGCAGTCGTGACAGGTCGAGCCTGCAGCCCCAGCATTTT
CASSRDRSSLQPQHF
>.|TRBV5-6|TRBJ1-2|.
TGTGCCAGCAGCTCGAGGTGGGATGGCTACACCTTC
CASSSRWDGYTF
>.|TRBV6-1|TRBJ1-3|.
TGTGCCAGCAGTGAAACAGGGTCAAATCTTGGAAACACCATATATTTT
CASSETGSNLGNTIYF
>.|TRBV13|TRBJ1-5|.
TGTGCCAGCAGCTTAGCAGGGGATCAGCCCCAGCATTTT
CASSLAGDQPQHF
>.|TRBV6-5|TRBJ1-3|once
TGTGCCAGTGGGCTTTCGATCTCTGGAAACACCATATATTTT
CASGLSISGNTIYF
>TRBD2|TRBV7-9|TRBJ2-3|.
TGTGCCAGCAAAGGGACTAGCGAAGATACGCAGTATTTT
CASKGTSEDTQYF
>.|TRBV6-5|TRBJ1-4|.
TGTGCCAGCAGTTACATAGGGGTCAATGAAAAACTGTTTTTT
CASSYIGVNEKLFF
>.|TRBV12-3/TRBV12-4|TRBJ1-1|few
TGTGCCAGCAGTTTCCGCGGGACTGAAGCTTTCTTT
CASSFRGTEAFF
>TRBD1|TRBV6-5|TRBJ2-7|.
TGTGCCAGCAGTTACGGGGTGACAGGGGGCGAGCAGTACTTC
CASSYGVTGGEQYF
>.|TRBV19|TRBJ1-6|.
TGTGCCAGTAGTATAGCGGGTTTTAATTCACCCCTCCACTTT
CASSIAGFNSPLHF